There are many counts of the clone carrying this T cell receptor (beta chain). No antigen is known for it. These data belong to a study of T-cell reconstitution after alpha-beta-depleted transplantation in children. Unique molecular identifiers tagged the TCRbeta library. TCRdb reanalysed the PCR reads using MiXCR and keeps one entry per CDR3 protein. The sample lists 490,000 or so distinct CDR3 sequences; 10% were seen once. Regarding the study as a whole: T-cell numbers and diversity one year post-transplant derived largely from freshly generated T cells. Expanded graft clones numbering several hundred reportedly gave rise to alpha-beta T cells about two months after transplant. Surviving recipient cells, namely T cells and thymic progenitors, were the source of high day-60 TCRbeta diversity in some patients.

The source is a child younger than 10 with inherited bone marrow failure, due to receive a stem cell transplant. The sample in question was PBMCs, obtained before TCRalphabeta/CD19-depleted stem cell transplant.

The CDR3 loop is CASSLDGVDTEAFF. As DNA, the CDR3 is TGCGCCAGCAGCTTGGACGGGGTGGACACTGAAGCTTTCTTT. The rearrangement uses TRBV5-1 and TRBJ1-1; unclear D gene. There are 14 residues in the CDR3. The V end was cut by 0 bases, the J end by 3 bases, with 9 bases between. Germline V lookup: CDR1 SGHRS, CDR2 YFSETQ.